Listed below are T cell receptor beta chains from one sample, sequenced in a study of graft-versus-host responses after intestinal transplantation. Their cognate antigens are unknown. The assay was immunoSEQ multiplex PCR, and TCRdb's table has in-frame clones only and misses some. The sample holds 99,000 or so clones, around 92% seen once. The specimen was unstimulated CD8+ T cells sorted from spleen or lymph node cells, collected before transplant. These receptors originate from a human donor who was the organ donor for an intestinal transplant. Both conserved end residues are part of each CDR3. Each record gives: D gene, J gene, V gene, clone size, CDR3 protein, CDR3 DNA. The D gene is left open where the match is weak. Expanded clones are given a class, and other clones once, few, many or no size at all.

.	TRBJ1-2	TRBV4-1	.	CASSQVSRKFSNEDGYTF	TGCGCCAGCAGCCAAGTAAGTAGGAAATTTTCCAATGAGGATGGCTACACCTTC
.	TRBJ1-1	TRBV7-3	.	CASSHEAQSTEAFF	TGTGCCAGCAGCCATGAGGCCCAGAGCACTGAAGCTTTCTTT
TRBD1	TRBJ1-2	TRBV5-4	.	CASSLPRDRESYGYTF	TGTGCCAGCAGCCTCCCCCGGGACAGGGAGAGCTATGGCTACACCTTC
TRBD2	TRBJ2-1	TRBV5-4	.	CASSLGTSEGDEQFF	TGTGCCAGCAGCTTAGGGACTAGCGAGGGCGATGAGCAGTTCTTC
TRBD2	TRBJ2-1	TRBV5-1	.	CASSKTGTSENNEQFF	TGCGCCAGCAGTAAGACCGGGACTAGCGAGAACAATGAGCAGTTCTTC
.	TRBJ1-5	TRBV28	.	CASSFRSVPQHF	TGTGCCAGCAGCTTCCGCTCGGTACCCCAGCATTTT
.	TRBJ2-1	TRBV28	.	CASSTWTASSYNEQFF	TGTGCCAGCAGCACCTGGACAGCAAGCTCCTACAATGAGCAGTTCTTC
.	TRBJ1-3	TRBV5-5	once	CASSLFQYVSGNTIYF	TGTGCCAGCAGCTTGTTTCAGTACGTCTCTGGAAACACCATATATTTT
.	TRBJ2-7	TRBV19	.	CASSPSRDSYEQYF	TGTGCCAGTAGTCCCTCCAGGGATTCTTACGAGCAGTACTTC
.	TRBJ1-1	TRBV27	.	CASKPAGGWLTEAFF	TGTGCCAGTAAACCCGCAGGTGGGTGGCTAACTGAAGCTTTCTTT
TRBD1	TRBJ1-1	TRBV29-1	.	CSVETTGGHAGEAFF	TGCAGCGTTGAAACGACAGGGGGCCATGCCGGTGAAGCTTTCTTT
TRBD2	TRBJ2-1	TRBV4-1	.	CASSPYSGTSTNEQFF	TGCGCCAGCAGCCCCTACTCCGGGACTAGCACCAATGAGCAGTTCTTC